The 19 T cell receptor beta chains below come from one sample, sequenced in a study of blood T cell repertoires in COVID-19. The assay was immunoSEQ multiplex PCR, and TCRdb's table has in-frame clones only and misses some. The data show under 300,000 clones, 75% to 90% seen once. Sequencing was carried out using PBMCs or T cells enriched from blood (not recorded which). The receptor set was obtained from a woman younger than 35 who had recovered from COVID-19.

This clone was seen only once. The chain employs TRBV5-1 and TRBJ1-1; D is possibly TRBD1 (5 bases). The V end lost 1 base, the J end lost 0 bases, and 10 bases lay between the germline ends. Germline CDR1 SGHRS, CDR2 YFSETQ. The CDR3 runs to 15 residues. CDR3 nucleotide sequence: TGCGCCAGCAGCTTGAATGGACACTTGAACACTGAAGCTTTCTTT. Its translation is CASSLNGHLNTEAFF.

This chain links TRBV6-5 with TRBJ1-5; D remains unclear. Germline V gene data show CDR1 as MNHEY and CDR2 as SVGAGI. V was trimmed by 2 bases and J by 4 bases, leaving 6 bases between them. The CDR3 length is 13 residues. CDR3 in DNA: TGTGCCAGCAGTTACGTCTCGAATCAGCCCCAGCATTTT. This encodes CASSYVSNQPQHF.

The chain is built from TRBV28 and TRBJ2-1; D might be TRBD1 (5 bases). CDR1 is MDHEN and CDR2 is SYDVKM in the germline V gene. This CDR3 has 13 amino acids. The CDR3 sequence: CGAIGVTRNEQFF. The CDR3 DNA reads as TGTGGAGCGATAGGGGTTACGCGGAATGAGCAGTTCTTC. The entire variable domain, with the rest obtained from reference TRBV28 and TRBJ2-1, is as follows: DVKVTQSSRYLVKRTGEKVFLECVQDMDHENMFWYRQDPGLGLRLIYFSYDVKMKEKGDIPEGYSVSREKKERFSLILESASTNQTSMYLCGAIGVTRNEQFFGPGTRLTVL.

V usage is TRBV2 and J usage is TRBJ2-5; the match to TRBD2 covers 8 bases. V was clipped by 5 bases and J by 4 bases; unmatched bases: 9. This CDR3 contains 15 residues. Germline lookup yields CDR1 SNHLY and CDR2 FYNNEI. The CDR3 loop is CASSLGGGLGETQYF. For the CDR3, the DNA is TGTGCCAGCAGTCTCGGGGGGGGCCTGGGAGAGACCCAGTACTTC.

This chain joins TRBV7-8 and TRBJ1-6, with D maybe TRBD1 (6 bases). Germline V CDR1 and CDR2: SGHVS, FQNEAQ. V gave up 3 bases and J gave up 7 bases, with 16 bases separating them. This CDR3 contains 16 residues. CDR3 amino acids: CASSFGIQGSNSPLHF. In DNA, the CDR3 is TGTGCCAGCAGCTTCGGGATTCAGGGGAGCAATTCACCCCTCCACTTT.

This sequence joins TRBV11-2 and TRBJ2-5, with TRBD2 identical over 11 bases. The J segment lost 5 bases and the V segment lost 3 bases, leaving 11 bases of the junction unmatched. The CDR3 has 17 residues. CDR1 SGHAT and CDR2 FQNNGV come from the germline V gene. CDR3 bases: TGTGCCAGCAGCTTGATTCGTAGCGGGGGGGCCCGGGAGACCCAGTACTTC. Encoded protein: CASSLIRSGGARETQYF.

The CDR3 loop reads CASSLGGMNYEQYF. In nucleotides, the CDR3 is TGCGCCAGCAGCTTGGGCGGGATGAACTACGAGCAGTACTTC. The J gene is TRBJ2-7, the V gene TRBV5-1; TRBD2 is a possible D gene (6 bases). Germline loops: CDR1 SGHRS, CDR2 YFSETQ. Trimming left V 0 bases short and J 3 bases short, with 10 bases between. This CDR3 is built from 14 residues. The whole variable domain, remainder taken from reference TRBV5-1 and TRBJ2-7, is KAGVTQTPRYLIKTRGQQVTLSCSPISGHRSVSWYQQTPGQGLQFLFEYFSETQRNKGNFPGRFSGRQFSNSRSEMNVSTLELGDSALYLCASSLGGMNYEQYFGPGTRLTVT.

The genes are TRBV2 and TRBJ2-3; D unresolved. Trimming pared 11 bases from V and 1 base from J, leaving 19 bases between. Germline lookup yields CDR1 SNHLY and CDR2 FYNNEI. The CDR3 consists of 15 residues. CDR3 region: CAYWQTSAGTDTQYF. In DNA, the CDR3 is TGTGCCTACTGGCAGACATCAGCCGGCACAGATACGCAGTATTTT.

A single count supports this clone. The genes are TRBV4-2 and TRBJ1-3, with a weak D call TRBD1 (6 bases). V shed 6 bases and J shed 1 base, with 13 bases lying between them. CDR3 length: 15 residues. CDR1 is LGHNA and CDR2 is YNFKEQ in the germline V gene. CDR3 region: CASRDRDTSGNTIYF. The CDR3 DNA follows: TGTGCCAGCAGGGACCGGGACACTTCTGGAAACACCATATATTTT.

The V and J genes are TRBV28 and TRBJ1-2; weak D call: TRBD1 (6 bases). Between the trimmed V and J ends, which lost 11 bases and 5 bases, there was a span of 21 bases. The germline CDR1 and CDR2 sequences are MDHEN and SYDVKM. This CDR3 is 14 amino acids long. CDR3 in amino acids: CASNRRGQGYGYTF. Here the CDR3 DNA reads TGTGCCTCCAACCGCCGCGGGCAGGGGTATGGCTACACCTTC.

The gene calls are TRBV19 and TRBJ1-3, with TRBD1 matching over 7 bases. This CDR3 has 15 residues. Trimming took 5 bases from V and 4 from J; bases not matched to a gene: 8. Looked up from germline, CDR1 is LNHDA and CDR2 is SQIVND (reference sequence). The CDR3 region is CASSPSPGQGNTIYF. Here the CDR3 DNA reads TGTGCCAGTAGTCCCTCTCCGGGACAGGGAAACACCATATATTTT.

J is TRBJ2-1 and V is TRBV24-1; 12 bases agree with TRBD2. Germline CDR1 is KGHDR and CDR2 is SFDVKD. J was trimmed by 4 bases and V by 3 bases; bases with no gene match: 3. This CDR3 has 16 residues. This CDR3 is CATSDTSGGPYNEQFF. DNA for the CDR3: TGTGCCACCAGTGATACTAGCGGGGGGCCATACAATGAGCAGTTCTTC.

The chain joins TRBV10-3 to TRBJ1-1; 7 bases are shared with TRBD1. The V gene's germline CDR1 is ENHRY and CDR2 SYGVKD. The CDR3 contains 15 residues. Trimming took 6 bases from V and 2 from J; bases not matched to a gene: 9. In nucleotides, the CDR3 is TGTGCCATCAGCAGACAGGGATTGGCAAACACTGAAGCTTTCTTT. It yields the protein CAISRQGLANTEAFF.

The V gene is TRBV11-3, the J gene TRBJ2-7; 8 nucleotides match TRBD2. Germline CDR1 is SGHNT and CDR2 is YENEEA. CDR3 size: 11 residues. CDR3 DNA: TGTGCCAGCAGCTCCTCAGCGGGGGCAGGGGTC. Its translation is CASSSSAGAGV.

The genes are TRBV7-9 and TRBJ1-1, with a tentative D call TRBD1 (6 bases). The germline CDR1 and CDR2 sequences are SEHNR and FQNEAQ (reference sequence). V lost 1 base and J lost 3, with 18 bases in between. CDR3 length equals 17 residues. The CDR3 sequence is CASSLGVGQGGDTEAFF. In DNA, the CDR3 is TGTGCCAGCAGCTTAGGCGTCGGCCAAGGGGGGGACACTGAAGCTTTCTTT.

This clone has only a few counts. The CDR3 region is CASSSGGEGYGYTF. DNA of the CDR3: TGCGCCAGCAGCTCGGGGGGCGAAGGCTATGGCTACACCTTC. This chain connects TRBV5-1 to TRBJ1-2, with D possibly matching TRBD1 (6 bases). The V gene lost 3 bases and the J gene lost 4 bases, with 13 bases spanning the gap. Germline-derived CDR1 and CDR2 are SGHRS and YFSETQ. The CDR3 has 14 amino acids.

The rearrangement uses TRBV5-1 and TRBJ1-4; 11 bases align to TRBD1. The CDR3 length is 17 residues. Germline lookup yields CDR1 SGHRS and CDR2 YFSETQ. V was clipped by 4 bases and J by 2 bases; unmatched bases: 7. CDR3 protein: CASSLVGTGGTNEKLFF. The CDR3 DNA is TGCGCCAGCAGCCTTGTCGGGACAGGGGGTACTAATGAAAAACTGTTTTTT.

The CDR3 loop is CASSGGTLGGNTIYF. Here the CDR3 DNA reads TGTGCCAGCAGCGGGGGGACCCTTGGGGGAAACACCATATATTTT. The genes are TRBV11-2 and TRBJ1-3; maybe TRBD1 (5 bases). This CDR3 comprises 15 residues. Trimming removed 5 bases at V and 4 bases at J, with 15 bases between. Germline-derived CDR1 and CDR2 are SGHAT and FQNNGV.

The chain links TRBV30 to TRBJ1-2; D gene uncertain. This CDR3 has 14 residues. Trimming cost V 2 bases and J 8 bases, with 18 bases left between them. CDR1 and CDR2 from the germline V gene are GTSNPN and SVGIG (reference sequence). In DNA form, the CDR3 reads TGTGCCTGGAGTTCCATTCGGGGTTTGGCGGGCTACACCTTC. Protein sequence: CAWSSIRGLAGYTF.